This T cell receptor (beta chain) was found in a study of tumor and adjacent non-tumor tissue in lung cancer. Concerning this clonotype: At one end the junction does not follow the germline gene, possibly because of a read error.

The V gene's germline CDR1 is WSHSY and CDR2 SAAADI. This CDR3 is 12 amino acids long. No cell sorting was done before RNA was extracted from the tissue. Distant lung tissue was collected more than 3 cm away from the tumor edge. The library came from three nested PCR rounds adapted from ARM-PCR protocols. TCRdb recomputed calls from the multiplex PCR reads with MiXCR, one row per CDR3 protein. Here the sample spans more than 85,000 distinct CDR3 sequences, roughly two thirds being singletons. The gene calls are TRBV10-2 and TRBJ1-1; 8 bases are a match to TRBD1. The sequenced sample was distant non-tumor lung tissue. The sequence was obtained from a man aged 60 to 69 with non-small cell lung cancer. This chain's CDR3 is CASRQGPTEAFF. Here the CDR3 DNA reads TGCGCAAGCAGACAGGGGCCTACTGAAGCTTTCTTT.